What follows are 5 T cell receptor beta chains derived from one specimen sequenced in a study of OX40 agonist ivuxolimab in advanced cancers. TCRdb's table, derived via immunoSEQ multiplex PCR, lists solely in-frame clones and lacks some. The sample consists of about 83,000 clones, approximately 90% of them appearing once. The source was CD4+ or CD8+ T cells sorted from blood, collected in a trial of the OX40 agonist ivuxolimab. These TCRs come from an adult with an advanced solid tumor such as melanoma, head and neck, liver or kidney cancer.

The rearrangement links TRBV5-1 to TRBJ2-3; TRBD2 is a possible D gene (7 bases). CDR1 is SGHRS and CDR2 is YFSETQ in the germline V gene. The CDR3 extends over 14 amino acids. V was clipped by 3 bases and J by 6 bases, with 14 bases between them. The CDR3 sequence is CASSYGGRSDTQYF. The DNA for the CDR3 is TGCGCCAGCAGCTACGGGGGGCGCTCGGATACGCAGTATTTT.

The table lists this clone with a count of one. The V gene is TRBV2, the J gene TRBJ1-5, with a weak D call TRBD1 (6 bases). CDR3 length equals 14 residues. With 4 bases removed from V and 6 bases from J, the gap between germline ends came to 13 bases. The germline gives CDR1 SNHLY, CDR2 FYNNEI. CDR3 amino acids: CASSGGRGVQPQHF. For the CDR3, the DNA is TGTGCCAGCAGTGGGGGGAGGGGGGTTCAGCCCCAGCATTTT.

The chain employs TRBV19 and TRBJ1-2; 8 nucleotides align to TRBD1. The CDR3 consists of 14 residues. V lost 2 bases to trimming and J lost 2 bases; unmatched junction nucleotides: 1. CDR1 and CDR2 from the germline V gene are LNHDA and SQIVND (reference sequence). CDR3 residues: CASSIQGANYGYTF. Written as DNA, the CDR3 is TGTGCCAGTAGTATACAGGGGGCAAACTATGGCTACACCTTC.

The chain is built from TRBV6-1 and TRBJ1-5; D possibly corresponds to TRBD1 (5 bases). Looked up from germline, CDR1 is MNHNS and CDR2 is SASEGT. Trimming pared 4 bases from V and 1 base from J, leaving 14 bases between. The CDR3 extends over 16 amino acids. CDR3 nucleotides: TGTGCCAGCAGTGGTCGTCGAGGGGCGAGCAATCAGCCCCAGCATTTT. Encoded protein: CASSGRRGASNQPQHF.

In its sample, this clone was seen a few times. V is TRBV7-9 and J is TRBJ1-1; no reliable D call. The CDR3 consists of 14 residues. Germline CDR1 SEHNR, CDR2 FQNEAQ (reference sequence). Trimming took off 2 bases at V and 4 bases at J, with 11 bases between the two ends. The CDR3 spells CASSLTSGGTEAFF. The CDR3 coding sequence is TGTGCCAGCAGCTTAACGAGCGGAGGCACTGAAGCTTTCTTT.